The 6 T cell receptor beta chains below were found in one sample sequenced in a study of blood T cell repertoires in COVID-19. Measured with immunoSEQ multiplex PCR; TCRdb has only the in-frame clones, and not every one. The sample lists roughly 360,000 clones, more than 65% occurring once. Sequences were obtained from peripheral blood. Receptors were obtained from a human donor with acute or convalescent COVID-19. The donor label of this sample is uncertain.

V usage is TRBV6-1 and J usage is TRBJ2-7; tentative D call: TRBD2 (5 bases). Looked up from germline, CDR1 is MNHNS and CDR2 is SASEGT. The CDR3 has 14 residues. Between the trimmed V and J ends, which lost 3 bases and 2 bases, there was a span of 11 bases. The CDR3, as DNA: TGTGCCAGCAGTGAGAGGGAGCCCCCCTACGAGCAGTACTTC. Translation gives CASSEREPPYEQYF.

This chain joins TRBV28 and TRBJ2-7; tentatively, D is TRBD1 (5 bases). Per the germline V gene, CDR1 is MDHEN and CDR2 is SYDVKM. The CDR3 sequence is 13 residues long. With 8 bases removed from V and 4 bases from J, the gap between germline ends came to 15 bases. CDR3 nucleotides: TGTGCCAGCTGCGTCAGGGTGGATTACGAGCAGTACTTC. Amino acid sequence: CASCVRVDYEQYF.

This chain links TRBV14 with TRBJ2-2, with D perhaps matching TRBD2 (6 bases). The CDR3 covers 16 residues. Per the germline V gene, CDR1 is SGHDN and CDR2 is FVKESK. The V and J ends lost 3 bases and 5 bases respectively, with 16 bases between them. This CDR3 reads CASSQLTGLQTGELFF. The DNA for the CDR3 is TGTGCCAGCAGCCAGTTGACGGGACTCCAGACCGGGGAGCTGTTTTTT. The full variable domain, with the rest looked up from reference TRBV14 and TRBJ2-2, is EAGVTQFPSHSVIEKGQTVTLRCDPISGHDNLYWYRRVMGKEIKFLLHFVKESKQDESGMPNNRFLAERTGGTYSTLKVQPAELEDSGVYFCASSQLTGLQTGELFFGEGSRLTVL.

The CDR3 DNA follows: TGTGCCAGCAGTCAGGGGGGCTATGGCTACACCTTC. Its translation: CASSQGGYGYTF. The V gene is TRBV28, the J gene TRBJ1-2; TRBD1 matches 7 bases. V lost 5 bases to trimming and J lost 4 bases; unmatched junction nucleotides: 1. The CDR3 length is 12 residues. CDR1 is MDHEN, CDR2 SYDVKM, per germline.

Only one count was recorded for this clone. J is TRBJ2-1 and V is TRBV19; the D gene is possibly TRBD1 (5 bases). CDR3 length equals 14 residues. Trimming cost V 4 bases and J 2 bases, with 9 bases left between them. Germline V gene sequence: CDR1 LNHDA, CDR2 SQIVND (reference sequence). The CDR3, as DNA: TGTGCCAGTAGTAGATCCAGGGCCTACAATGAGCAGTTCTTC. As protein: CASSRSRAYNEQFF.

This chain joins TRBV5-5 and TRBJ2-3; D not certain. This CDR3 has 15 amino acids. Trimming shortened V by 1 base and J by 3 bases, and 12 bases separated the two germline ends. Germline V lookup: CDR1 SGHKS, CDR2 YYEKEE (reference sequence). The DNA of the CDR3 is TGTGCCAGCAGCTTGCAACTGCCCGAGACAGATACGCAGTATTTT. Protein sequence: CASSLQLPETDTQYF.